This TCR beta chain was captured in a study of blood T cell repertoires in COVID-19. Trimming stripped 5 bases from V and 0 bases from J, with 12 bases between. The CDR3 has 15 amino acids. Germline values: CDR1 LNHDA, CDR2 SQIVND (reference sequence). Here immunoSEQ multiplex PCR was the method, and the copy in TCRdb shows in-frame clones only, minus some. The sample has 350,000 to 400,000 clones, 90% seen once; the top ten hold around 7%. V is TRBV19 and J is TRBJ2-3; possibly TRBD2 for D (5 bases). The sample consisted of peripheral blood. The source is a man between 18 and 35 years old with active or convalescent COVID-19. The CDR3 is CASSHRDSSTDTQYF. In DNA form, the CDR3 reads TGTGCCAGTAGTCACCGGGATTCCAGCACAGATACGCAGTATTTT. Combining the CDR3 with reference TRBV19 and TRBJ2-3 gives the whole variable domain DGGITQSPKYLFRKEGQNVTLSCEQNLNHDAMYWYRQDPGQGLRLIYYSQIVNDFQKGDIAEGYSVSREKKESFPLTVTSAQKNPTAFYLCASSHRDSSTDTQYFGPGTRLTVL.